This T cell receptor (beta chain) stems from a study of CD8 T cells in ankylosing spondylitis. Findings and limits, study-wide: Ankylosing spondylitis blood appeared to be characterized by a TCR beta motif of several highly homologous variants.

MiXCR, run by TCRdb on the 5' RACE reads, gives a single entry per CDR3 protein. Of about 440,000 distinct CDR3 sequences listed, more than 15% are singletons. Germline V gene sequence: CDR1 SGHRS, CDR2 YFSETQ. V was cut by 7 bases and J by 6 bases, with 23 bases left in between. This CDR3 contains 16 residues. For this clonotype: Its antigen is unidentified.

The chain combines TRBV5-1 with TRBJ2-1; tentatively, D is TRBD2 (5 bases). The origin of this receptor is a male donor with ankylosing spondylitis. Sequencing input: blood, either unsorted or a sorted T cell fraction (not recorded which). The CDR3 DNA reads as TGCGCCAGCTCCCTCTTAGACTATCTGGGCCCCAATGAGCAGTTCTTC. It codes for CASSLLDYLGPNEQFF.